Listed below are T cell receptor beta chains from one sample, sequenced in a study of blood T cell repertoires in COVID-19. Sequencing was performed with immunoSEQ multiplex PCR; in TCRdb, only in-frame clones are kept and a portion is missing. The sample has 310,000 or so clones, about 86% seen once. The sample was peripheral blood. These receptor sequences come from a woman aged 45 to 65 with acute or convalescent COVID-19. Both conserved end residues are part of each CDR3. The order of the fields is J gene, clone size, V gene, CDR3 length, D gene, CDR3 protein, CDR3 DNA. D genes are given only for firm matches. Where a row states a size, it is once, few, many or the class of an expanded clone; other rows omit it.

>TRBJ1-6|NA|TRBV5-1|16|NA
CASSLDRVENNSPLHF
TGCGCCAGCAGCTTGGACAGGGTGGAGAATAATTCACCCCTCCACTTT
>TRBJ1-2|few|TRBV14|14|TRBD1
CASSLDGTAYGYTF
TGTGCCAGCAGCCTAGACGGGACAGCCTATGGCTACACCTTC
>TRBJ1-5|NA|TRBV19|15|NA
CASTDSGVSNQPQHF
TGTGCCAGTACAGATTCCGGGGTGAGCAATCAGCCCCAGCATTTT
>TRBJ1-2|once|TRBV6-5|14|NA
CASSYVQGTYGYTF
TGTGCCAGCAGTTACGTCCAGGGGACGTATGGCTACACCTTC
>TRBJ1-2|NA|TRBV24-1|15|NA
CATSDSIQGDYGYTF
TGTGCCACCAGTGATTCGATACAGGGTGACTATGGCTACACCTTC
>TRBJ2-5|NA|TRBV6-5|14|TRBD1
CASSMDRVGETQYF
TGTGCCAGCAGCATGGACAGGGTTGGGGAGACCCAGTACTTC
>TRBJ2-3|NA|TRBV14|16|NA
CASSQGIRGGTDTQYF
TGTGCCAGCAGCCAAGGGATTCGAGGCGGGACAGATACGCAGTATTTT
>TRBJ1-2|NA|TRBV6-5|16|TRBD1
CASSSSDRGSSYGYTF
TGTGCCAGCAGTTCTTCCGACAGGGGTTCATCCTATGGCTACACCTTC
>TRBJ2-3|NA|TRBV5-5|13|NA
CASSLTGADTQYF
TGTGCCAGCAGCTTAACGGGAGCAGATACGCAGTATTTT
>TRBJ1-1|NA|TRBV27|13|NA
CASSRGQNTEAFF
TGTGCCAGCAGTCGAGGACAGAACACTGAAGCTTTCTTT
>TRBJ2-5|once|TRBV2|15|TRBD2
CASSPRTSGEETQYF
TGTGCCAGCAGCCCTAGGACTAGCGGAGAAGAGACCCAGTACTTC
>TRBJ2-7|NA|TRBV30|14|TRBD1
CAWRGQEEAYEQYF
TGTGCCTGGAGGGGACAGGAAGAAGCCTACGAGCAGTACTTC
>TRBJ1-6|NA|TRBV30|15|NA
CAWSEGFSGHSPLHF
TGTGCCTGGAGTGAAGGATTTTCTGGGCATTCACCCCTCCACTTT
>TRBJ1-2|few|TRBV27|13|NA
CASSLSPRVGYTF
TGTGCCAGCAGTTTATCCCCCAGGGTGGGCTACACCTTC
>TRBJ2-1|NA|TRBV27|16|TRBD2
CASSLFLAGAYNEQFF
TGTGCCAGCAGTTTATTCCTAGCGGGGGCCTACAATGAGCAGTTCTTC
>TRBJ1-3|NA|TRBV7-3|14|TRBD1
CASSLQGAGNTIYF
TGTGCCAGCAGCTTACAGGGGGCTGGAAACACCATATATTTT
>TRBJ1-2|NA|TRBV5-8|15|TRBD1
CASSPGTGLSYGYTF
TGTGCCAGCAGCCCCGGGACAGGGTTGAGCTATGGCTACACCTTC
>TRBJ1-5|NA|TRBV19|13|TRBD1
CASWNRGRGPQHF
TGTGCCAGTTGGAACAGGGGGCGGGGGCCCCAGCATTTT
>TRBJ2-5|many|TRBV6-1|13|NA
CASSDGSRETQYF
TGTGCCAGCAGTGACGGGTCAAGGGAGACCCAGTACTTC
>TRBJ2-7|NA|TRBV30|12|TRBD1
CAWGTGRDEQYF
TGTGCCTGGGGGACAGGGCGAGACGAGCAGTACTTC
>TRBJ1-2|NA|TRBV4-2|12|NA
CATLNWVNGYTF
TGTGCCACACTAAACTGGGTGAATGGCTACACCTTC
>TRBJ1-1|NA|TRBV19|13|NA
CASSVMRDTEAFF
TGTGCCAGTAGCGTGATGAGGGACACTGAAGCTTTCTTT
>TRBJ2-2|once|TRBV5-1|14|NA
CASSLEGSTGELFF
TGCGCCAGCAGCTTGGAGGGGTCCACCGGGGAGCTGTTTTTT
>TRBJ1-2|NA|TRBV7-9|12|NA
CASSLPGTYYAF
TGTGCCAGCAGCTTACCTGGGACTTATTACGCCTTC
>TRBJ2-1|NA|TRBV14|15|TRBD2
CASSREGLAHNEQFF
TGTGCCAGCAGCCGAGAGGGACTAGCGCACAATGAGCAGTTCTTC
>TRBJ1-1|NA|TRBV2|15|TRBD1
CASRNPDRGGSEAFF
TGTGCCAGCAGAAACCCAGACAGGGGTGGGTCTGAAGCTTTCTTT